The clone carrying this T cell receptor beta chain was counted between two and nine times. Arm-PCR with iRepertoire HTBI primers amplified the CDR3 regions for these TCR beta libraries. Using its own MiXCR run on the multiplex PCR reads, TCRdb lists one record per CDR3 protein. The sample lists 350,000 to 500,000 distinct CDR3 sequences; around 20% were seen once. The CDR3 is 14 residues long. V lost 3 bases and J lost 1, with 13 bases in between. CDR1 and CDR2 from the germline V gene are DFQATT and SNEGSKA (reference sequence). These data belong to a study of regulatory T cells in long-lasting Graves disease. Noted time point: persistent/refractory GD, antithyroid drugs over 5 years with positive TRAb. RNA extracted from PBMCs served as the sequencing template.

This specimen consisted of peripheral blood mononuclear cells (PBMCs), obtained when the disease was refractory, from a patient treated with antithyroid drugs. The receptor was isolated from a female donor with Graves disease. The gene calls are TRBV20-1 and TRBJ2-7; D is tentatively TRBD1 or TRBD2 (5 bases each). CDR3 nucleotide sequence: TGCAGTGCTAGCCGAGGGGTGGCATCCTACGAGCAGTACTTC. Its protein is CSASRGVASYEQYF.